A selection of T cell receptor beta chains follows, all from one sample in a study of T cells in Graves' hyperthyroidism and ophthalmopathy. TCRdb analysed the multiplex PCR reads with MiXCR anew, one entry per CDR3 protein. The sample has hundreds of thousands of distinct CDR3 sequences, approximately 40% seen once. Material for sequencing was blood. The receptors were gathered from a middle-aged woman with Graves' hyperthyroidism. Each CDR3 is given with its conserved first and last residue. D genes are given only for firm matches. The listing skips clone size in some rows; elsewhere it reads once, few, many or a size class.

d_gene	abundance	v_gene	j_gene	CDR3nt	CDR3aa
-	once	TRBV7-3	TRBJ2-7	TGTGCCAGCAGCCCGGGGAAGCCCTACGAGCAGTACTTC	CASSPGKPYEQYF
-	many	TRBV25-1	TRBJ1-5	TGTGCCAGCAGTCATCGAGGGGAATGCAATCAGCCCCAGCATTTT	CASSHRGECNQPQHF
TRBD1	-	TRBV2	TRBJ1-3	TGTGCCAGCAGAACAGGGGCTGGAAACACCATATATTTT	CASRTGAGNTIYF
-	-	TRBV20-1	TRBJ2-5	TGCAGTGCCACTAAGGGGCAAGAGACCCAGTACTTC	CSATKGQETQYF
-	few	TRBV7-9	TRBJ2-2	TGTGCCAGCAGCTTTAACGGAGAGACCGGGGAGCTGTTTTTT	CASSFNGETGELFF
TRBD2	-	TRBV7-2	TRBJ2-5	TGTGCCAGCAGCCAAGTCCTAGCGGGAGAGACCCAGTACTTC	CASSQVLAGETQYF
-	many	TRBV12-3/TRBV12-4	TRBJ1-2	TGTGCCAGCAGTATCAACAGGGCCGGGGATGGCTACACCTTC	CASSINRAGDGYTF
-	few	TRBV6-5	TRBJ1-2	TGTGCCAGCACCTCAGAAACCTATGGCTACACCTTC	CASTSETYGYTF
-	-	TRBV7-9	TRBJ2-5	TGTGCCAGCAGCTTAGATCGGCTAGCCATAGAGACCCAGTACTTC	CASSLDRLAIETQYF
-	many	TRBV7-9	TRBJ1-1	TGTGCCAGCAGGCCCGATGCCGCTGAAGCTTTCTTT	CASRPDAAEAFF
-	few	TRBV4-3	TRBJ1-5	TGCGCCAGCAGCCAAGATCGAGGCAGCGGATACAATCAGCCCCAGCATTTT	CASSQDRGSGYNQPQHF
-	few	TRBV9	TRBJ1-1	TGTGCCAGCAGCGTCGGGACGGACTTGAACACTGAAGCTTTCTTT	CASSVGTDLNTEAFF
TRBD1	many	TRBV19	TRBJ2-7	TGTGCCAGTAGTAAAGGGGACAGCACCTACGAGCAGTACTTC	CASSKGDSTYEQYF
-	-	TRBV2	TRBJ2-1	TGTGCCAGCAGTGTCGGGGGCGCCTTAGGCAATGAGCAGTTCTTC	CASSVGGALGNEQFF
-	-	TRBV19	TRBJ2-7	TGTGCCAGTAGTACACAGACACCTACCTACGAGCAGTACTTC	CASSTQTPTYEQYF
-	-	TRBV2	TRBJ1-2	TGTGCCAGCAGTGAAGTGGCAGGGGCCTATGGCTACACCTTC	CASSEVAGAYGYTF
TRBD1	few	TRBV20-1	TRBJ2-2	TGCAGTGCTAGAGACCCAAGACAGGGTCTGGGCGGGGAGCTGTTTTTT	CSARDPRQGLGGELFF
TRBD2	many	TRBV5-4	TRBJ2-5	TGTGCCAGCATCGAAGCGGGGGGGCGAGGGACCCAGTACTTC	CASIEAGGRGTQYF
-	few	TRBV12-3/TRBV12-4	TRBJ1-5	TGTGCCAGCAGTAATCCCCCAGCGGGAAACGGCAATCAGCCCCAGCATTTT	CASSNPPAGNGNQPQHF
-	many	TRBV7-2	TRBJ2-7	TGTGCCAGCAGCCTCCGGACGGGGGGCTCACACGAGCAGTACTTC	CASSLRTGGSHEQYF
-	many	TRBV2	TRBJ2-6	TGTGCCAGCGGGGACCTACAGGGCTACTCTGGGGCCAACGTCCTGACTTTC	CASGDLQGYSGANVLTF
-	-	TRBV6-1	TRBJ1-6	TGTGCCAGCAGGGCCTTGACTCCTTCGCCCCTCCACTTT	CASRALTPSPLHF
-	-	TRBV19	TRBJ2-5	TGTGCAACTGGACGGGTACAAGGGACCCAGTACTTC	CATGRVQGTQYF
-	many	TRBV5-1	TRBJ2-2	TGTGCCAGCAGTCCCGGACGGAACACCGGGGAGCTGTTTTTT	CASSPGRNTGELFF
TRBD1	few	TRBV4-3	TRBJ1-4	TGCGCCAGCAGCCAGGGGACAGAAGAAAAACTGTTTTTT	CASSQGTEEKLFF
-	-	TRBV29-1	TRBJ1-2	TGCAGCGTTGAGCCGAGGGTCGCTACTAACTATGGCTACACCTTC	CSVEPRVATNYGYTF
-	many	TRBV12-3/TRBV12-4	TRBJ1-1	TGTGCCAGCAGCTACTTCAATGAAGCTTTCTTT	CASSYFNEAFF
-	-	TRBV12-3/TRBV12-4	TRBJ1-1	TGTGCCAGCGCACGTGAAAGATTGAACACTGAAGCTTTCTTT	CASARERLNTEAFF
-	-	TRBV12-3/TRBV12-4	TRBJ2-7	TGTGCCAGCAGTGGAACTGGCGGTGGGGGATCCTACGAGCAGTACTTC	CASSGTGGGGSYEQYF
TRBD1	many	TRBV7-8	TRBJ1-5	TGTGCCAGCAGCTTAGAAGGGGACAGGGTTAAGTTCGGCAATCAGCCCCAGCATTTT	CASSLEGDRVKFGNQPQHF
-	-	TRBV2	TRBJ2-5	TGTGCCAGCTTCGCTGGGGGGCAAGAGACCCAGTACTTC	CASFAGGQETQYF
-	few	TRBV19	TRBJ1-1	TGTGCCAGTAGTATAGACCCCATTGGCCCATTCCCAAACGCAGCTTTCTTT	CASSIDPIGPFPNAAFF
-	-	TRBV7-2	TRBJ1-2	TGTGCCAGCACCCCGCAGGCGGCAACGGGGTTGTATGGCTACACCTTC	CASTPQAATGLYGYTF
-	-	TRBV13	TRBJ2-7	TGTGCCAGCAGCGTACTCCAGGGGAGCTCCTACGAGCAGTACTTC	CASSVLQGSSYEQYF
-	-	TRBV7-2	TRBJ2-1	TGTGCCAGCAGCGTATGGACCGGGTATGAGCAGTTCTTC	CASSVWTGYEQFF
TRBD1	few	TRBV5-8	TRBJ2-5	TGTGCCAGCAGCTTGGCCCGGGACAGACAAGAGACCCAGTACTTC	CASSLARDRQETQYF
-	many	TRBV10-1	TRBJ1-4	TGCGCCAGCAGTGGACCTAATGAAAAACTGTTTTTT	CASSGPNEKLFF
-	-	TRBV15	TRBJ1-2	TGTGCCACCAGCAGAGACCTAGGGGGAAACTATGGCTACACCTTC	CATSRDLGGNYGYTF
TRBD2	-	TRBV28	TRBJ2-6	TGTGCCAGCAGTCGAGCGGGACTAGCGGGTGGCAGGTGGGCCAACGTCCTGACTTTC	CASSRAGLAGGRWANVLTF
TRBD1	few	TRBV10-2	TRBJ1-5	TGCGCCAGCATGGGGACAGGGAACCAGCCCCAGCATTTT	CASMGTGNQPQHF
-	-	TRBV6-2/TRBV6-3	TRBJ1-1	TGTGCCAGCAGTTACTCCCAGGGGAGGGCTTTCTTT	CASSYSQGRAFF
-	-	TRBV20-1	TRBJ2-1	TGCAGTGCCGGATCGGATGAGCAGTTCTTC	CSAGSDEQFF
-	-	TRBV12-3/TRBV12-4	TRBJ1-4	TGTGCCAGCATGTACGGGGCTAGTAATGAAAAACTGTTTTTT	CASMYGASNEKLFF
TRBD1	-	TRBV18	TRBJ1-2	TGTGCCAGCTCACGACCTCCGGGACAGCAAGCTAACTATGGCTACACCTTC	CASSRPPGQQANYGYTF
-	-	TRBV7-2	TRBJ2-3	TGTGCCAGCAGCGCCCCGGGGATGTCCACAGATACGCAGTATTTT	CASSAPGMSTDTQYF
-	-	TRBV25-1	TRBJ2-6	TGTGCCAGCAGTTACTCCTCGGGGCTGGGCGCGGGCCCCCCCGCCGGGGCCAACGTCCTGACTTTC	CASSYSSGLGAGPPAGANVLTF
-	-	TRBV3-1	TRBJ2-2	TGTGCCAGCAGCCAAGATTCTTGGTGGCGGGGGAACACCGGGGAGCTGTTTTTT	CASSQDSWWRGNTGELFF
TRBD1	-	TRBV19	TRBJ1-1	TGTGCCAGTACCGGGGGACAGGGGGTCTGGTCTGAAGCTTTCTTT	CASTGGQGVWSEAFF
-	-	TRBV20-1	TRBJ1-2	TGCAGTGCTAGACGACTAGCGGGGGACTATGGCTACACCTTC	CSARRLAGDYGYTF